The present entry profiles one T cell receptor beta chain with its context. At sampling all donors were nominally healthy, likely with unrecorded immune exposures. The study ran its PCR with 60 Vbeta and 13 Jbeta primers. The table came from immunoSEQ multiplex PCR; TCRdb's copy has only in-frame clones and leaves some out. Among some 190,000 clones, roughly 75% were seen once, and the ten largest hold approximately 5%. These data come from a study of cytomegalovirus exposure and HLA in healthy donors. The TCR comes from a young man in good health and CMV-seropositive. The sequenced sample was PBMCs.

As DNA, the CDR3 is TGTGCCAGCAGCCAGGACAGTTTTAACTATGGCTACACCTTC. It codes for CASSQDSFNYGYTF. The V gene is TRBV5-4, the J gene TRBJ1-2; tentatively, D is TRBD1 (6 bases). Trimming pared 4 bases from V and 1 base from J, leaving 11 bases between. Germline V gene data show CDR1 as SGHNT and CDR2 as YYREEE (reference sequence). CDR3 length: 14 amino acids.